This T cell receptor beta chain was sequenced in a study of T cells after yellow fever vaccination. Universal primer sites and UMIs were introduced during 5'RACE template-switching synthesis of TCR cDNA. TCRdb re-called the 5' RACE reads with MiXCR, one entry per CDR3 protein. The table records 120,000 or so distinct CDR3 sequences, around 15% of them present only once. The clonotype was recovered from a man younger than 35 who received the YFV17D yellow fever vaccine. The sample here was CD8+ T cells sorted from PBMCs, taken 5 days after the yellow fever booster vaccination.

The CDR3: CASSFTGGYEQYV. The DNA of the CDR3 is TGTGCCAGCAGCTTTACGGGGGGCTACGAGCAGTACGTC. This chain connects TRBV11-2 to TRBJ2-7; 7 bases align to TRBD2. CDR3 length: 13 residues. V shed 3 bases and J 3 bases; nucleotides not matched to a gene: 2. CDR1 is SGHAT, CDR2 FQNNGV, per germline.